Shown below are 9 T cell receptor beta chains from a single sample sequenced in a study of T cell responses to AZD1222 COVID-19 vaccine. Profiled with immunoSEQ multiplex PCR; TCRdb holds only in-frame clones, not every one. This table has some 130,000 clones, 85% to 95% appearing once. The sample was peripheral blood, taken 28 days after the second AZD1222 dose. Every receptor here comes from an adult who received the AZD1222 COVID-19 vaccine.

This clone was detected only once. The chain combines TRBV5-6 with TRBJ1-1, with 9 bases that match TRBD1. From germline, CDR1 is SGHDT and CDR2 YYEEEE. The CDR3 contains 16 residues. The V gene end was trimmed by 4 bases and the J gene end by 4 bases; junction bases not matched to a gene: 11. The CDR3 nucleotides read TGTGCCAGCAGCCCTCTCGACAGGGGGGGGAGCACTGAAGCTTTCTTT. This translates into CASSPLDRGGSTEAFF.

The V gene is TRBV12-5, the J gene TRBJ2-3; 7 positions agree with TRBD1. The trim removed 1 base at V and 0 bases at J, leaving 1 base unmatched. Germline V lookup: CDR1 LGHNT, CDR2 FRNRAP. The CDR3 loop spans 15 amino acids. The CDR3 sequence is CASGLGDRSTDTQYF. DNA for the CDR3: TGTGCTAGTGGTTTGGGGGACAGAAGCACAGATACGCAGTATTTT.

The CDR3, as DNA: TGTGCCAGCAGTACAAGGACAGGGGGCAGCTATGGCTACACCTTC. Protein: CASSTRTGGSYGYTF. The rearrangement uses TRBV27 and TRBJ1-2, with TRBD1 identical over 11 bases. CDR1 MNHEY and CDR2 SMNVEV come from the germline V gene (reference sequence). The J segment lost 4 bases and the V segment lost 5 bases, leaving 6 bases of the junction unmatched. CDR3 length: 15 residues.

The V and J genes are TRBV9 and TRBJ1-2, with TRBD1 as a possible D gene (6 bases). The CDR3 runs 15 residues. CDR1 and CDR2 from the germline V gene are SGDLS and YYNGEE. V lost 6 bases to trimming and J lost 4 bases, with 19 bases between them. The CDR3 DNA reads TGTGCCAGCACCCCAGTAGGACAGCAACCCTATGGCTACACCTTC. The encoded protein is CASTPVGQQPYGYTF.

The chain has TRBV10-3 and TRBJ2-1; no reliable D call. The V end lost 2 bases, the J end lost 4 bases, and 15 bases lay between the germline ends. CDR1 is ENHRY and CDR2 is SYGVKD in the germline V gene. The CDR3 extends over 16 amino acids. CDR3 sequence reads: CAISESLGSVYNEQFF. CDR3 nucleotides: TGTGCCATCAGTGAGAGCCTCGGATCGGTGTACAATGAGCAGTTCTTC.

CDR3 in DNA: TGTGCCATCAGTGATTTGGGGCTGAACACTGAAGCTTTCTTT. Its translation is CAISDLGLNTEAFF. The rearrangement uses TRBV10-3 and TRBJ1-1, with D perhaps matching TRBD1 (5 bases). V lost 3 bases and J lost 0, with 8 bases in between. Per the germline V gene, CDR1 is ENHRY and CDR2 is SYGVKD. This CDR3 region has 14 residues.

The V and J genes are TRBV6-5 and TRBJ1-2; TRBD1 is a possible D gene (5 bases). The CDR3 extends over 15 amino acids. Trimming removed 6 bases at V and 8 bases at J, with 22 bases between. Germline CDR1 is MNHEY and CDR2 is SVGAGI. The CDR3, as DNA: TGTGCCAGCAGCTACGGGGGTGTGGTCAAAGGCGGCTACACCTTC. It yields the protein CASSYGGVVKGGYTF.

J is TRBJ1-2 and V is TRBV2, with D perhaps TRBD1 (5 bases). Trimming took 6 bases from V and 2 from J, leaving 16 bases between them. Germline CDR1 SNHLY, CDR2 FYNNEI. CDR3 length: 15 residues. CDR3 bases: TGTGCCAGCAGGGGGATCGACAGCGGAAACTATGGCTACACCTTC. Amino acids: CASRGIDSGNYGYTF.

The V and J genes are TRBV12-3 or TRBV12-4 and TRBJ2-3; D not certain. Between the trimmed V and J ends, which lost 3 bases and 1 base, there was a span of 2 bases. CDR3 length: 12 amino acids. DNA for the CDR3: TGTGCCAGCAGTTTTGGCACAGATACGCAGTATTTT. Protein product: CASSFGTDTQYF.